This TCR beta chain was recorded in a study of early T cells in non-severe SARS-CoV-2 infection. TCRdb called the 5' RACE reads again in MiXCR, with one record for every CDR3 protein. The data show 65,000 to 95,000 distinct CDR3 sequences, about 5% seen once. V shed 3 bases and J 7 bases; nucleotides not matched to a gene: 14. Germline lookup yields CDR1 LNHNV and CDR2 YYDKDF (reference sequence). The CDR3 runs 17 residues. The table lists this clonotype with many counts. The sequencing here drew on whole blood, taken at baseline. This sequence originates from an adult who was a healthcare worker with PCR-confirmed SARS-CoV-2 infection or an uninfected control (not recorded which). This chain connects TRBV15 to TRBJ2-1, with 8 nucleotides matching TRBD2. Here the CDR3 reads CATSSGGAGGDHNEQFF. For the CDR3, the DNA is TGTGCCACCAGCAGCGGCGGGGCGGGAGGCGATCATAATGAGCAGTTCTTC.